This T cell receptor beta chain was observed in a study of cytomegalovirus exposure and HLA in healthy donors. The PCR had 60 Vbeta and 13 Jbeta primers. TCRdb's copy holds only in-frame clones and misses some; the assay was immunoSEQ multiplex PCR. The sample holds 160,000 or so clones, roughly 79% seen once. A note on this clone: Its antigen is unidentified.

The CDR3 has 12 residues. Unmatched junction bases numbered 4, after V lost 4 bases and J lost 7 bases. Germline CDR1 reads SGHRS; CDR2 reads YFSETQ. Study findings and constraints: Across donors, sequencing depth was assumed by presence/absence analyses to be roughly uniform. Being productive about 90% or about 30% of the time was typical of most TCR beta V segments in an earlier analysis.

V is TRBV5-1 and J is TRBJ1-2, with 7 nucleotides matching TRBD1. The receptor's source is a man younger than 35 in good health and CMV-seropositive. The sample taken for sequencing was PBMCs. CDR3 region: CASSNNRGGYTF. In DNA form, the CDR3 reads TGCGCCAGCAGCAACAACAGGGGTGGCTACACCTTC. The full variable domain, rest sourced from reference TRBV5-1 and TRBJ1-2, is KAGVTQTPRYLIKTRGQQVTLSCSPISGHRSVSWYQQTPGQGLQFLFEYFSETQRNKGNFPGRFSGRQFSNSRSEMNVSTLELGDSALYLCASSNNRGGYTFGSGTRLTVV.